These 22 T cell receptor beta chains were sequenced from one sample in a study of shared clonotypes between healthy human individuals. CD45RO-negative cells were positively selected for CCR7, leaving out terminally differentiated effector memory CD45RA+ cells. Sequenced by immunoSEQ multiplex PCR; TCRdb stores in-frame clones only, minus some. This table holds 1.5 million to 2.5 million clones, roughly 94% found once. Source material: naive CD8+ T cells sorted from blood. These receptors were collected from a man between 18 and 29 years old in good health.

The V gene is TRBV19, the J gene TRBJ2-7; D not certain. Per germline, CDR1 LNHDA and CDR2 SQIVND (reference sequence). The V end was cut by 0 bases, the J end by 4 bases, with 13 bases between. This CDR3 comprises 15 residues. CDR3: CASSIELGFGYEQYF. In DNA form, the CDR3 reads TGTGCCAGTAGTATAGAGTTGGGGTTTGGATACGAGCAGTACTTC.

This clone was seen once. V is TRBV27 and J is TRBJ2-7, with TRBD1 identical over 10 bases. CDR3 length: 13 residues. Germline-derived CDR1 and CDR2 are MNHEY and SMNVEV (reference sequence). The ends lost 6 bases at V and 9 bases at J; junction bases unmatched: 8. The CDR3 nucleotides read TGTGCCAGCAGGTCCGGGACAGGGGCTCTGCAGTACTTC. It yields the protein CASRSGTGALQYF.

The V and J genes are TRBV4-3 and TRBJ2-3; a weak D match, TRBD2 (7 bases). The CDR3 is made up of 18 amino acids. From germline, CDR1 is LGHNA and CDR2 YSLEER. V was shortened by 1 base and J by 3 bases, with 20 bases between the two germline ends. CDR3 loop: CASSQVNAGAIGTDTQYF. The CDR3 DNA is TGCGCCAGCAGCCAAGTTAACGCGGGGGCGATTGGTACAGATACGCAGTATTTT.

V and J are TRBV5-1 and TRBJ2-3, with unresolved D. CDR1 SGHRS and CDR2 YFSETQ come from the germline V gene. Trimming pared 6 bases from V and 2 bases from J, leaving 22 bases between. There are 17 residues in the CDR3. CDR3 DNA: TGCGCCAGCATCCCCGACCCAAACATAAGATTCACAGATACGCAGTATTTT. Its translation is CASIPDPNIRFTDTQYF.

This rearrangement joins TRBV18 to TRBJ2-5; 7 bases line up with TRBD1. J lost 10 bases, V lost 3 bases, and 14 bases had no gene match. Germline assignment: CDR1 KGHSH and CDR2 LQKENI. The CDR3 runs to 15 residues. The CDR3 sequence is CASSPVGQSKMGQYF. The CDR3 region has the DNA TGTGCCAGCTCACCTGTGGGACAGTCCAAGATGGGCCAGTACTTC.

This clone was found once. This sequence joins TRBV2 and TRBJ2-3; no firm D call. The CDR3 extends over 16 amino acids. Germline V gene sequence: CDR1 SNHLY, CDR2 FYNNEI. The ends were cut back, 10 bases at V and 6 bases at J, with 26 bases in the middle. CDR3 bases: TGTGCCATGATCGATCCGGATCGAAACTACGGTGATACGCAGTATTTT. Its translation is CAMIDPDRNYGDTQYF. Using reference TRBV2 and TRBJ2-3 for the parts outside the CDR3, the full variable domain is EPEVTQTPSHQVTQMGQEVILRCVPISNHLYFYWYRQILGQKVEFLVSFYNNEISEKSEIFDDQFSVERPDGSNFTLKIRSTKLEDSAMYFCAMIDPDRNYGDTQYFGPGTRLTVL.

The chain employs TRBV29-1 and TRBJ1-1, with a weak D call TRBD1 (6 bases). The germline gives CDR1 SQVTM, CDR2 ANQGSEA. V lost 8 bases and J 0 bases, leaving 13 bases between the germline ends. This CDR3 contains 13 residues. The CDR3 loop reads CSQIGTLNTEAFF. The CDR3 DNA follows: TGCAGCCAGATAGGGACACTGAACACTGAAGCTTTCTTT.

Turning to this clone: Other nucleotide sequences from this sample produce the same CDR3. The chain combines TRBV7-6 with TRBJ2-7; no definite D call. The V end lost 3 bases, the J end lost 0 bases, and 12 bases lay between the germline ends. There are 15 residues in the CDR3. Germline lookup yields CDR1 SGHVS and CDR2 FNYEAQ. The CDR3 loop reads CASSLAGGSSYEQYF. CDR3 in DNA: TGTGCCAGCAGCTTGGCAGGTGGTAGCTCCTACGAGCAGTACTTC.

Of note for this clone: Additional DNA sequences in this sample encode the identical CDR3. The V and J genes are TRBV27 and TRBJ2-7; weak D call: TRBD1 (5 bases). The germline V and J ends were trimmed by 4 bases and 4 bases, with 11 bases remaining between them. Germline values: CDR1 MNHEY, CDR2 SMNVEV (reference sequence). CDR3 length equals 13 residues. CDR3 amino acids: CASSSGLGYEQYF. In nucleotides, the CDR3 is TGTGCCAGCAGTTCAGGGTTAGGATACGAGCAGTACTTC.

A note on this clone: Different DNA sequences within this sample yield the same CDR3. CDR3 residues: CASSQVASGSYNEQFF. CDR3 sequence (DNA): TGTGCCAGCAGCCAAGTCGCCAGCGGCTCCTACAATGAGCAGTTCTTC. The rearrangement joins TRBV4-2 to TRBJ2-1; D perhaps matches TRBD2 (5 bases). The CDR3 is 16 amino acids. V lost 1 base, J lost 0 bases, and 10 bases lay in between. Germline V gives CDR1 LGHNA, CDR2 YNFKEQ.

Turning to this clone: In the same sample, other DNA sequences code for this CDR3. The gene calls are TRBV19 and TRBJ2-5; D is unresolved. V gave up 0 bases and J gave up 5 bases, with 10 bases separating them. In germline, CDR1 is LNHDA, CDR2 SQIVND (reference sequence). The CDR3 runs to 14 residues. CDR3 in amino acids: CASSIDLEVETQYF. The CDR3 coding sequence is TGTGCCAGTAGTATAGATCTTGAGGTCGAGACCCAGTACTTC.

The CDR3 loop is CASSIGLAGAYQETQYF. Here the CDR3 DNA reads TGTGCCAGTAGTATCGGGCTAGCGGGTGCTTACCAAGAGACCCAGTACTTC. The chain employs TRBV19 and TRBJ2-5; 8 bases fit TRBD2. The ends lost 3 bases at V and 0 bases at J; junction bases unmatched: 9. This CDR3 has 17 residues. In germline, CDR1 is LNHDA, CDR2 SQIVND (reference sequence).

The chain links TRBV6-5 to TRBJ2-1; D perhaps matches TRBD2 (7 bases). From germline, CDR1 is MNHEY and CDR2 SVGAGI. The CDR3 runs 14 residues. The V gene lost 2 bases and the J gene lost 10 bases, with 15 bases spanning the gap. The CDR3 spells CASSYDGGPREQFF. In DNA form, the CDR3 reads TGTGCCAGCAGTTACGACGGGGGGCCACGGGAGCAGTTCTTC.

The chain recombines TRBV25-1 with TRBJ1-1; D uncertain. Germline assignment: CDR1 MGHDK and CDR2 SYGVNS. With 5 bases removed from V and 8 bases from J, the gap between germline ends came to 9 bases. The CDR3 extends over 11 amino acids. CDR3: CASSWTGEAFF. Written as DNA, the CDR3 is TGTGCCAGCAGTTGGACGGGAGAAGCTTTCTTT.

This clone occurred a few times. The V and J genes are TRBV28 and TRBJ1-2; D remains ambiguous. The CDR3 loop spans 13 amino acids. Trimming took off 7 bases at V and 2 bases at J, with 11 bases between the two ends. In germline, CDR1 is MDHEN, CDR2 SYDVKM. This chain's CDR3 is CASKSASNYGYTF. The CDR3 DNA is TGTGCCAGCAAATCAGCCTCAAACTATGGCTACACCTTC.

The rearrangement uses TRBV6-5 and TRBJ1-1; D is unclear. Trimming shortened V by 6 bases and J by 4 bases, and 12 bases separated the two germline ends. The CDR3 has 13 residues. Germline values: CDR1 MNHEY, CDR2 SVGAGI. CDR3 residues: CASSPGRTTEAFF. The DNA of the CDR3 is TGTGCCAGCAGCCCGGGGAGGACCACTGAAGCTTTCTTT.

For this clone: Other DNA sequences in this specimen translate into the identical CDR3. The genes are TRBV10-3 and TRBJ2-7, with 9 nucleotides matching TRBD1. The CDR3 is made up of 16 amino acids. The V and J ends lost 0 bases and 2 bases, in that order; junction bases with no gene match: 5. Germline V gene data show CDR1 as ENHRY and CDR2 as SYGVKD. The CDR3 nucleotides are TGTGCCATCAGTGAGTCTCCGGGACAGGGAACCTACGAGCAGTACTTC. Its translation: CAISESPGQGTYEQYF.

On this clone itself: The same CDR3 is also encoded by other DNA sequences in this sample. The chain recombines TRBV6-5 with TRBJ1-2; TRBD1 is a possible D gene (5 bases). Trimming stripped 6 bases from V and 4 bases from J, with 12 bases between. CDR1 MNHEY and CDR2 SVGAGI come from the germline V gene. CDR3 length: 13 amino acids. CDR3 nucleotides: TGTGCCAGCAGCTCCACGGGGCCCTATGGCTACACCTTC. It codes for CASSSTGPYGYTF.

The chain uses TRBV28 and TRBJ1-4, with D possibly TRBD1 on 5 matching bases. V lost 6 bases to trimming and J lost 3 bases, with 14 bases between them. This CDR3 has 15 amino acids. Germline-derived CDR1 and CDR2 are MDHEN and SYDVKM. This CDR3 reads CASSSRQPPNEKLFF. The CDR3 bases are TGTGCCAGCAGCTCACGACAGCCTCCTAATGAAAAACTGTTTTTT.

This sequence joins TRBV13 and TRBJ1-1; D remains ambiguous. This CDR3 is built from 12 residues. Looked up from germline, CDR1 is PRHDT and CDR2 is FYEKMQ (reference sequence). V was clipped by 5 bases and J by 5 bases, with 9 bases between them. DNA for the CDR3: TGTGCCAGCAGCGACGACGGGACTGAAGCTTTCTTT. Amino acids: CASSDDGTEAFF.

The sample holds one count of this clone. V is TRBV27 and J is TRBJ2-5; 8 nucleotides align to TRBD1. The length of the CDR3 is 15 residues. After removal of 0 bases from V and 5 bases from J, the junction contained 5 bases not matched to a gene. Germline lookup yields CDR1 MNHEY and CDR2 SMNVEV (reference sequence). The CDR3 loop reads CASSLSDRAGETQYF. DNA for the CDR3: TGTGCCAGCAGTTTATCGGACAGGGCCGGGGAGACCCAGTACTTC.

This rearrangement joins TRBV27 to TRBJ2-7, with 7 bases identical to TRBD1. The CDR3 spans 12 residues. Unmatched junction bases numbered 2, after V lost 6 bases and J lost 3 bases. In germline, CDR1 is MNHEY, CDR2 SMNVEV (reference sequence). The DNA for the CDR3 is TGTGCCAGCAGCAACAGGGGCTACGAGCAGTACTTC. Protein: CASSNRGYEQYF.